The sequence of this T cell receptor (beta chain) was determined in a study of cytomegalovirus exposure and HLA in healthy donors. About the study: There were under 130 million unique TCR beta sequences, drawn from 180 million or so T cells, in an earlier analysis.

Study-wide results and caveats: Serostatus for CMV was the only available immune exposure information. In a later analysis, at a false discovery rate of 0.05, roughly 16,000 TCR beta sequences matched HLA alleles.

V lost 2 bases, J lost 2 bases, and 3 bases stayed unmatched. The CDR3 consists of 15 residues. The germline CDR1 and CDR2 sequences are MGHRA and YSYEKL. PCR used 60 Vbeta primers and 13 Jbeta primers. Method: immunoSEQ multiplex PCR; TCRdb's copy keeps in-frame clones and lacks some. The table shows 250,000 to 350,000 clones, with just over 85% occurring only once. As for this clone: Its antigen is still unknown.

Sequences were obtained from PBMCs. The TCR comes from a man aged 40-49 years in good health and CMV-seropositive. V and J are TRBV4-1 and TRBJ2-3; TRBD2 matches at 8 bases. The CDR3 loop reads CASSQTSGYTDTQYF. The CDR3 bases are TGCGCCAGCAGCCAAACTAGCGGTTACACAGATACGCAGTATTTT.